These 10 T cell receptor beta chains were sequenced from one sample in a study of cytomegalovirus exposure and HLA in healthy donors. This PCR relied on a set of 60 Vbeta primers and 13 Jbeta primers. Repertoires were generated with immunoSEQ multiplex PCR, while TCRdb's copy carries only in-frame clones and drops some. This table has about 200,000 clones, 70% to 85% appearing once. The source material was PBMCs. The receptors stem from a man aged 40-49 years in good health and CMV-seropositive.

The chain has TRBV19 and TRBJ2-7; D is uncertain. This CDR3 has 12 amino acids. The germline CDR1 and CDR2 sequences are LNHDA and SQIVND (reference sequence). Trimming cost V 4 bases and J 6 bases, with 10 bases left between them. CDR3 protein: CASSKSFGEQYF. CDR3 DNA: TGTGCCAGTAGTAAGTCGTTCGGCGAGCAGTACTTC.

This clone was picked up one time. The gene calls are TRBV5-1 and TRBJ1-4, with 7 bases fitting TRBD1. CDR1 is SGHRS, CDR2 YFSETQ, per germline. The CDR3 length is 14 residues. V was pared by 3 bases and J by 7 bases, with 6 bases of the junction left unmatched. CDR3 coding DNA: TGCGCCAGCAGCTCGACAGGGATGGGTGAAAAACTGTTTTTT. Residues: CASSSTGMGEKLFF. Supplemented by reference TRBV5-1 and TRBJ1-4, the full variable domain reads KAGVTQTPRYLIKTRGQQVTLSCSPISGHRSVSWYQQTPGQGLQFLFEYFSETQRNKGNFPGRFSGRQFSNSRSEMNVSTLELGDSALYLCASSSTGMGEKLFFGSGTQLSVL.

CDR3 protein: CASGKSSTDTQYF. The DNA for the CDR3 is TGTGCCAGCGGGAAGTCCAGCACAGATACGCAGTATTTT. V and J are TRBV19 and TRBJ2-3; D might be TRBD2 (5 bases). V was cut by 9 bases and J by 0 bases, with 10 bases left in between. The CDR3 consists of 13 residues. The germline CDR1 and CDR2 sequences are LNHDA and SQIVND (reference sequence).

The chain has TRBV7-9 and TRBJ2-6; D gene unclear. V shed 5 bases and J shed 0 bases, with 5 bases lying between them. Germline CDR1 is SEHNR and CDR2 is FQNEAQ (reference sequence). The CDR3 has 14 amino acids. In DNA form, the CDR3 reads TGTGCCAGCAGCCTGGCCTCTGGGGCCAACGTCCTGACTTTC. Protein sequence: CASSLASGANVLTF.

V usage is TRBV19 and J usage is TRBJ1-2, with TRBD1 matching 9 bases. Per germline, CDR1 LNHDA and CDR2 SQIVND (reference sequence). This CDR3 region has 14 residues. With V trimmed by 3 bases and J by 5 bases, 4 bases remained unmatched. The CDR3 reads CASSMGQGLYGYTF. Written as DNA, the CDR3 is TGTGCCAGTAGTATGGGACAGGGTTTATATGGCTACACCTTC.

This clone appeared a few times. The J gene is TRBJ2-5, the V gene TRBV5-4; the D is unclear. The CDR3 has 13 residues. Germline V gene lookup returns CDR1 SGHNT and CDR2 YYREEE (reference sequence). V was clipped by 2 bases and J by 1 base, with 6 bases between them. CDR3 nucleotides: TGTGCCAGCAGCTTCGCAGTCCAAGAGACCCAGTACTTC. Protein sequence: CASSFAVQETQYF.

The V gene is TRBV5-1, the J gene TRBJ2-2; D gene ambiguous. The germline V gene has CDR1 SGHRS and CDR2 YFSETQ. Trimming took off 7 bases at V and 1 base at J, with 8 bases between the two ends. The CDR3 sequence is 13 residues long. This CDR3 reads CASRPGNTGELFF. The DNA of the CDR3 is TGCGCCAGCCGCCCGGGGAACACCGGGGAGCTGTTTTTT.

The chain has TRBV28 and TRBJ2-7; 7 positions agree with TRBD1. Per the germline V gene, CDR1 is MDHEN and CDR2 is SYDVKM. The CDR3 totals 16 residues. V was clipped by 6 bases and J by 1 base; unmatched bases: 12. The CDR3 loop reads CASRRQGVRGSYEQYF. For the CDR3, the DNA is TGTGCCAGCAGGCGACAGGGTGTACGTGGGTCCTACGAGCAGTACTTC.

J is TRBJ1-3 and V is TRBV4-1, with D possibly matching TRBD1 (5 bases). CDR3 length: 17 residues. Germline V gene sequence: CDR1 MGHRA, CDR2 YSYEKL. Trimming stripped 0 bases from V and 0 bases from J, with 12 bases between. CDR3 in amino acids: CASSQDVQAVSGNTIYF. CDR3 coding DNA: TGCGCCAGCAGCCAAGATGTACAGGCCGTCTCTGGAAACACCATATATTTT.

The chain recombines TRBV30 with TRBJ2-2; 11 bases align to TRBD1. Germline CDR1 and CDR2: GTSNPN and SVGIG (reference sequence). V shed 8 bases, J shed 7 bases, and the junction held 9 bases outside the gene matches. The CDR3 is 14 amino acids. The CDR3 here is CARTGTGGLGELFF. CDR3 DNA sequence: TGTGCCCGAACTGGGACAGGGGGGCTCGGGGAGCTGTTTTTT.